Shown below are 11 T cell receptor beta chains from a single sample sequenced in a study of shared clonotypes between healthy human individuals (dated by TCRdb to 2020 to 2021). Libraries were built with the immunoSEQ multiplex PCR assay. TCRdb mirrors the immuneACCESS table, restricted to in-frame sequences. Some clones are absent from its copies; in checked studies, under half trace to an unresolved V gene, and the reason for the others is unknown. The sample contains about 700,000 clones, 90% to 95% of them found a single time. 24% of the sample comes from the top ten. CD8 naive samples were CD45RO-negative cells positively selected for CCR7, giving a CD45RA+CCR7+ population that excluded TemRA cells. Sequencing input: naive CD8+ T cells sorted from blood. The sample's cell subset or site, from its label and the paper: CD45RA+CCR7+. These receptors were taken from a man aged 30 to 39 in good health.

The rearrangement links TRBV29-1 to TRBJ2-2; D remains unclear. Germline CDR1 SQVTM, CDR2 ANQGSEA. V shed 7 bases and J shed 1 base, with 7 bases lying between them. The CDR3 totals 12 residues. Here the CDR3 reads CSAWGNTGELFF. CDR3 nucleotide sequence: TGCAGCGCTTGGGGGAACACCGGGGAGCTGTTTTTT.

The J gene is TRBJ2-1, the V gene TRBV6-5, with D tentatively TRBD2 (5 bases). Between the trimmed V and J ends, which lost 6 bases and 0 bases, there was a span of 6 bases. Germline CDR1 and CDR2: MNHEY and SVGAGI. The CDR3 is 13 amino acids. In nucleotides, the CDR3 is TGTGCCAGCAGACGGGACTCCTACAATGAGCAGTTCTTC. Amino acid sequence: CASRRDSYNEQFF.

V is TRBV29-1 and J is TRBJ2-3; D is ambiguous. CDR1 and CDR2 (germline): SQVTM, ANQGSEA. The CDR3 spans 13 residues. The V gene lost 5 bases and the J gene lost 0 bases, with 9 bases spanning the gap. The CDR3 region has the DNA TGCAGCGTTTTTGGATCTAGCACAGATACGCAGTATTTT. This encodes CSVFGSSTDTQYF.

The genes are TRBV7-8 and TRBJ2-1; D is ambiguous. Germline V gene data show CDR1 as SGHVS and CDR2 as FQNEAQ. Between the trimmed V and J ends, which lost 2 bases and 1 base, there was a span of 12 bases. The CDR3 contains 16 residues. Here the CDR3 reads CASSLWKSKSYNEQFF. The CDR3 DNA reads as TGTGCCAGCAGCTTATGGAAGAGTAAGTCCTACAATGAGCAGTTCTTC. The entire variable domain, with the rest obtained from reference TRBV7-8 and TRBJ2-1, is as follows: GAGVSQSPRYKVAKRGQDVALRCDPISGHVSLFWYQQALGQGPEFLTYFQNEAQLDKSGLPSDRFFAERPEGSVSTLKIQRTQQEDSAVYLCASSLWKSKSYNEQFFGPGTRLTVL.

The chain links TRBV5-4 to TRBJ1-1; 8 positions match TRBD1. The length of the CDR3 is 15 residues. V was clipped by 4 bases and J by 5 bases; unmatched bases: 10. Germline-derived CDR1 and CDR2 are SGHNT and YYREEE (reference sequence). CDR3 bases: TGTGCCAGCAGCCGTCCCGAGACAGGGGAGACTGAAGCTTTCTTT. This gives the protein CASSRPETGETEAFF.

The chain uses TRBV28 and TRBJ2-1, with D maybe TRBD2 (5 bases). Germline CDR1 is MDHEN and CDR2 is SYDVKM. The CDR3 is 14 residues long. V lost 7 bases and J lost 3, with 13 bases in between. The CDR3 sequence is CASMREPYYNEQFF. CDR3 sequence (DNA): TGTGCCAGCATGAGGGAGCCGTACTACAATGAGCAGTTCTTC.

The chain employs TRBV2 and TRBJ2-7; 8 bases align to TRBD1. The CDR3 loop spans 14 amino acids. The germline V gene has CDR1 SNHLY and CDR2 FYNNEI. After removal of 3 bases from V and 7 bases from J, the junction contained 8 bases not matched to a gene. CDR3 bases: TGTGCCAGCAGTGACGGGCAGGGGGCGGAGGAGCAGTACTTC. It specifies CASSDGQGAEEQYF.

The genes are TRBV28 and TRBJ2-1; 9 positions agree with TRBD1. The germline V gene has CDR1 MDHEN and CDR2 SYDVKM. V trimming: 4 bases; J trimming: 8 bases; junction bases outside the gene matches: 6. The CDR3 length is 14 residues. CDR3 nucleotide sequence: TGTGCCAGCAGTTACTTTGGACAGGGGTATGAGCAGTTCTTC. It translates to CASSYFGQGYEQFF.

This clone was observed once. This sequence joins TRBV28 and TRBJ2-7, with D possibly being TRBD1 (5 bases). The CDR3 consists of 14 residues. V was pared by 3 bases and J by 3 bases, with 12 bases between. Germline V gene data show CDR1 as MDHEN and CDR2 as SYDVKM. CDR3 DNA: TGTGCCAGCAGTTTCGCTTGGGGCGGCTACGAGCAGTACTTC. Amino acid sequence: CASSFAWGGYEQYF.

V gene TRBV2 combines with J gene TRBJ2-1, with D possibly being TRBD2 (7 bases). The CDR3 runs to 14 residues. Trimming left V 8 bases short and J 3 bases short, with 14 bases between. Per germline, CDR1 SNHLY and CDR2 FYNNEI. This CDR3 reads CASDQGGVYNEQFF. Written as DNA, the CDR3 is TGTGCCAGCGATCAAGGGGGGGTCTACAATGAGCAGTTCTTC.

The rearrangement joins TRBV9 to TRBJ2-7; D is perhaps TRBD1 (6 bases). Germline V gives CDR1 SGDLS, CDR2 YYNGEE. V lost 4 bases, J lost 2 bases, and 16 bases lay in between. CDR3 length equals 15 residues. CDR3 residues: CASSRHQGTAYEQYF. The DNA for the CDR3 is TGTGCCAGCAGCAGGCACCAGGGGACGGCCTACGAGCAGTACTTC.